The rows below give T cell receptor beta chains drawn from one sample of a study of OX40 agonist ivuxolimab in advanced cancers. Libraries were prepared by immunoSEQ multiplex PCR; TCRdb keeps only in-frame clonotypes and omits some of them. The sample has roughly 68,000 clones; roughly 87% are singletons. The input for sequencing was CD4+ or CD8+ T cells sorted from blood, taken in a trial of the OX40 agonist ivuxolimab. The receptors here all came from an adult with an advanced solid tumor such as melanoma, head and neck, liver or kidney cancer. CDR3s include the opening cysteine and the closing phenylalanine or tryptophan. The D gene is left open where the match is weak. Size is omitted from some rows. Given values are once, few, many or a class for expanded clones.

NA	TRBJ2-7	TRBD2	TRBV6-5	CASIRTSVFSYEQYF	TGTGCCAGCATTAGGACTAGCGTATTTTCCTACGAGCAGTACTTC
once	TRBJ2-7	NA	TRBV7-2	CASSKGPLTGDEQYF	TGTGCCAGCAGCAAAGGCCCCCTAACGGGAGACGAGCAGTACTTC
NA	TRBJ1-1	TRBD1	TRBV27	CASSPSTGRMTEAFF	TGTGCCAGCAGCCCGTCGACAGGGCGGATGACTGAAGCTTTCTTT
NA	TRBJ1-1	NA	TRBV7-9	CASSFLARDPGRTEAFF	TGTGCCAGCAGCTTCCTCGCGAGGGACCCCGGGAGAACTGAAGCTTTCTTT
NA	TRBJ2-7	TRBD2	TRBV11-2	CASSPGTSGMEYF	TGTGCCAGCAGCCCGGGGACTAGCGGGATGGAGTACTTC
NA	TRBJ2-7	NA	TRBV2	CASTRVGFSYEQYF	TGTGCCAGCACTAGGGTTGGCTTCTCCTACGAGCAGTACTTC
NA	TRBJ2-1	TRBD2	TRBV2	CASTRTSGRYEQFF	TGTGCCAGCACAAGGACTAGCGGGAGATATGAGCAGTTCTTC
NA	TRBJ2-7	NA	TRBV18	CASSPDPTYEQYF	TGTGCCAGCTCACCGGACCCCACCTACGAGCAGTACTTC
NA	TRBJ2-2	TRBD1	TRBV10-3	CAISGQGTVNTGELFF	TGTGCCATCAGTGGACAGGGGACGGTGAACACCGGGGAGCTGTTTTTT
NA	TRBJ2-4	NA	TRBV7-9	CASSFPGSLTKNIQYF	TGTGCCAGCAGCTTCCCCGGGAGTCTTACCAAAAACATTCAGTACTTC
NA	TRBJ2-1	TRBD2	TRBV13	CASRPLAGDDYNEQFF	TGTGCCAGCAGACCACTAGCGGGGGACGACTACAATGAGCAGTTCTTC
NA	TRBJ1-4	NA	TRBV14	CASSSGTPNEKLFF	TGTGCCAGCAGCTCCGGTACGCCTAATGAAAAACTGTTTTTT
NA	TRBJ2-1	NA	TRBV18	CASSRDSEQFF	TGTGCCAGCTCAAGAGACTCCGAGCAGTTCTTC
NA	TRBJ2-1	NA	TRBV7-6	CASSSQGMARVEQFF	TGTGCCAGCAGCTCCCAAGGGATGGCTAGGGTTGAGCAGTTCTTC
once	TRBJ1-1	NA	TRBV9	CASSVAGRTGTEAFF	TGTGCCAGCAGCGTAGCAGGTAGAACTGGCACTGAAGCTTTCTTT
NA	TRBJ2-1	TRBD2	TRBV2	CASSVAGWNEQFF	TGTGCCAGCAGTGTAGCGGGATGGAATGAGCAGTTCTTC
NA	TRBJ2-7	TRBD1	TRBV4-1	CASSQRQGTGEQYF	TGCGCCAGCAGCCAACGACAGGGGACTGGGGAGCAGTACTTC
NA	TRBJ1-5	TRBD1	TRBV28	CASSRTGTGYYSNQPQHF	TGTGCCAGCAGCCGAACAGGGACAGGGTACTATAGCAATCAGCCCCAGCATTTT
NA	TRBJ2-1	TRBD1	TRBV19	CASSNNRGAEIPSYNEQFF	TGTGCCAGTAGTAATAACAGGGGAGCGGAGATTCCTTCCTACAATGAGCAGTTCTTC